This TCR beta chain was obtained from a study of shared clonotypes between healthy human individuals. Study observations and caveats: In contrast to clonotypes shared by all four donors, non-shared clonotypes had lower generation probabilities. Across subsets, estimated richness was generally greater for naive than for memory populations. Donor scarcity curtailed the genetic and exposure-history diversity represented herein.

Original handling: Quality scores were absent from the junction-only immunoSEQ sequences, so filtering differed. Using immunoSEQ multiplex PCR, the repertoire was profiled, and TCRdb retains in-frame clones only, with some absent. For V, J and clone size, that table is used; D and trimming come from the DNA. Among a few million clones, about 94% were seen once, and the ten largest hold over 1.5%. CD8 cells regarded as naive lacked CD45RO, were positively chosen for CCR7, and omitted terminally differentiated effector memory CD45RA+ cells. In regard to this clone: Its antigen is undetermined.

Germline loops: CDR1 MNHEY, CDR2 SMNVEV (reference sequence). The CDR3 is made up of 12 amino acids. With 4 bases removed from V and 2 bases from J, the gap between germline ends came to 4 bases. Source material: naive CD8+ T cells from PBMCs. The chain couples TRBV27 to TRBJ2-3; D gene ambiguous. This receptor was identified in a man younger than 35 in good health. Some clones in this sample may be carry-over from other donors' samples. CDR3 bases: TGTGCCAGCAGTTCTGCCACAGATACGCAGTATTTT. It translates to CASSSATDTQYF.